The 16 T cell receptor beta chains presented below share a single source sample, sequenced in a study of T cells after yellow fever vaccination. TCRdb redid the calling of the 5' RACE reads with MiXCR, one entry per CDR3 protein. The profile shows some 96,000 distinct CDR3 sequences, roughly 9% of them singletons. The starting material was CD8+ T cells not binding an NS4B(214-222) dextramer, sorted from PBMCs, obtained roughly 14 days after the first yellow fever vaccination. These receptors were obtained from a young man who received the YFV17D yellow fever vaccine.

Ten or more counts support this clonotype. J is TRBJ1-6 and V is TRBV12-3 or TRBV12-4, with D perhaps TRBD1 (6 bases). V was pared by 2 bases and J by 7 bases, with 6 bases between. CDR3 length equals 13 residues. The CDR3 bases are TGTGCCAGCAGTTTAACAGGGAATTCACCCCTCCACTTT. Its protein is CASSLTGNSPLHF.

This chain connects TRBV2 to TRBJ2-7; TRBD2 matches 10 bases. The CDR3 totals 13 residues. V shed 8 bases and J 4 bases; nucleotides not matched to a gene: 5. The germline CDR1 and CDR2 sequences are SNHLY and FYNNEI. The CDR3: CASQPGLAYEQYV. DNA for the CDR3: TGTGCCAGCCAACCGGGACTAGCGTACGAGCAGTACGTC.

This chain uses TRBV6-5 with TRBJ2-1; D might be TRBD1 (5 bases). Germline loops: CDR1 MNHEY, CDR2 SVGAGI. This CDR3 region has 11 residues. V was pared by 2 bases and J by 10 bases, with 6 bases between. The CDR3 spells CASSYGAEQFF. The DNA of the CDR3 is TGTGCCAGCAGTTACGGGGCGGAGCAGTTCTTC.

The chain couples TRBV4-1 to TRBJ1-2, with 10 positions matching TRBD1. The ends lost 4 bases at V and 7 bases at J; junction bases unmatched: 12. Germline V gene data show CDR1 as MGHRA and CDR2 as YSYEKL. The CDR3 loop spans 16 amino acids. The CDR3 bases are TGCGCCAGCAGCCCGGGAGGGGGACAGGGGCTGCTTGGCTACACCTTC. It codes for CASSPGGGQGLLGYTF.

The CDR3 loop reads CASSRDKLSTDTQYF. The CDR3 DNA reads TGTGCCAGCAGTCGCGACAAACTAAGCACAGATACGCAGTATTTT. The genes are TRBV2 and TRBJ2-3; D not certain. CDR1 is SNHLY, CDR2 FYNNEI, per germline. The CDR3 sequence is 15 residues long. The V end lost 5 bases, the J end lost 0 bases, and 12 bases lay between the germline ends.

The chain couples TRBV7-9 to TRBJ2-3, with 11 bases identical to TRBD2. The CDR3 runs to 16 residues. Germline assignment: CDR1 SEHNR and CDR2 FQNEAQ (reference sequence). V lost 5 bases to trimming and J lost 6 bases; unmatched junction nucleotides: 10. The CDR3 spells CASSGYSGGAEDTQYF. CDR3 coding DNA: TGTGCCAGCAGCGGGTATAGCGGGGGGGCCGAGGATACGCAGTATTTT.

This rearrangement joins TRBV24-1 to TRBJ1-1, with unresolved D. V was trimmed by 4 bases and J by 4 bases, leaving 12 bases between them. Germline CDR1 KGHDR, CDR2 SFDVKD. The CDR3 has 14 amino acids. The CDR3 DNA reads TGTGCCACCAGTGACCGTAGGAGGCCCACTGAAGCTTTCTTT. Translated, it gives CATSDRRRPTEAFF.

This clonotype came up a few times. This chain uses TRBV11-2 with TRBJ1-2; the D gene is possibly TRBD1 (6 bases). Deletions cut 2 bases from V and 2 bases from J, with 15 bases between. The germline V gene encodes CDR1 SGHAT and CDR2 FQNNGV. The CDR3 is 16 residues long. CDR3 bases: TGTGCCAGCAGCTTATTAAGGGACACATTCAACTATGGCTACACCTTC. It is translated as CASSLLRDTFNYGYTF.

This clonotype was observed a few times. The rearrangement uses TRBV29-1 and TRBJ1-3, with TRBD1 matching 7 bases. The V and J ends lost 5 bases and 4 bases, in that order; junction bases with no gene match: 5. CDR1 is SQVTM, CDR2 ANQGSEA, per germline. The CDR3 loop spans 13 amino acids. The CDR3 sequence is CSVSQGTGNTIYF. The CDR3 coding sequence is TGCAGCGTTTCACAGGGGACAGGAAACACCATATATTTT. Filled out from reference TRBV29-1 and TRBJ1-3, the complete variable domain reads SAVISQKPSRDICQRGTSLTIQCQVDSQVTMMFWYRQQPGQSLTLIATANQGSEATYESGFVIDKFPISRPNLTFSTLTVSNMSPEDSSIYLCSVSQGTGNTIYFGEGSWLTVV.

This clonotype was observed many times. This chain connects TRBV6-1 to TRBJ2-5; TRBD1 matches at 9 bases. Per the germline V gene, CDR1 is MNHNS and CDR2 is SASEGT. V was clipped by 3 bases and J by 5 bases; unmatched bases: 4. The CDR3 has 14 amino acids. The CDR3 loop reads CASSDVTGGETQYF. In DNA form, the CDR3 reads TGTGCCAGCAGTGATGTGACAGGGGGGGAGACCCAGTACTTC.

This clonotype was observed at least ten times. V usage is TRBV6-2 or TRBV6-3 and J usage is TRBJ1-1, with D unresolved. Germline V gene sequence: CDR1 MNHEY, CDR2 SVGEGT. The length of the CDR3 is 16 residues. The V end lost 0 bases, the J end lost 5 bases, and 16 bases lay between the germline ends. Here the CDR3 reads CASSYSFGFSRTEAFF. CDR3 DNA sequence: TGTGCCAGCAGTTACTCGTTCGGGTTCAGTAGGACTGAAGCTTTCTTT.

The chain combines TRBV4-3 with TRBJ2-2; D is perhaps TRBD1 or TRBD2 (5 bases each). V was cut by 2 bases and J by 8 bases, with 18 bases left in between. In germline, CDR1 is LGHNA, CDR2 YSLEER. This CDR3 spans 16 amino acids. The CDR3 coding sequence is TGCGCCAGCAGCCAACGGGGCCCTCGAGTAGCAGGGGAGCTGTTTTTT. Translated: CASSQRGPRVAGELFF.

The chain employs TRBV5-4 and TRBJ2-1, with TRBD2 matching 7 bases. This CDR3 contains 12 residues. Germline values: CDR1 SGHNT, CDR2 YYREEE (reference sequence). The CDR3 reads CAWGSGYNEQFF. As DNA, the CDR3 is TGTGCGTGGGGTAGCGGGTACAATGAGCAGTTCTTC.

The chain joins TRBV7-9 to TRBJ2-7; D call uncertain. Between the trimmed V and J ends, which lost 6 bases and 5 bases, there was a span of 8 bases. Germline CDR1 SEHNR, CDR2 FQNEAQ (reference sequence). This CDR3 has 11 amino acids. CDR3 bases: TGTGCCAGCAGGGATAGGAACGAGCAGTACTTC. Protein sequence: CASRDRNEQYF. Drawing the rest from reference TRBV7-9 and TRBJ2-7, the complete variable domain is DTGVSQNPRHKITKRGQNVTFRCDPISEHNRLYWYRQTLGQGPEFLTYFQNEAQLEKSRLLSDRFSAERPKGSFSTLEIQRTEQGDSAMYLCASRDRNEQYFGPGTRLTVT.

The V gene is TRBV29-1, the J gene TRBJ1-2, with 9 bases identical to TRBD1. The CDR3 spans 14 residues. Germline CDR1 SQVTM, CDR2 ANQGSEA. V gave up 3 bases and J gave up 3 bases; unmatched junction bases: 5. The CDR3 spells CSVDITGGYYGYTF. CDR3 sequence (DNA): TGCAGCGTTGACATAACAGGGGGCTACTATGGCTACACCTTC.

J is TRBJ1-2 and V is TRBV6-5, with D uncertain. The CDR3 covers 14 residues. V lost 0 bases, J lost 4 bases, and 9 bases lay in between. CDR1 and CDR2 (germline): MNHEY, SVGAGI. CDR3 residues: CASSYSNPAYGYTF. DNA for the CDR3: TGTGCCAGCAGTTACTCGAACCCTGCCTATGGCTACACCTTC.